This T cell receptor (beta chain) appears in the sequencing data of a study of cytomegalovirus exposure and HLA in healthy donors. The PCR had 60 Vbeta and 13 Jbeta primers. Repertoires were generated with immunoSEQ multiplex PCR, while TCRdb's copy carries only in-frame clones and drops some. The table includes under 200,000 clones, 80% detected once. Germline CDR1 is MGHDK and CDR2 is SYGVNS. Trimming left V 4 bases short and J 5 bases short, with 16 bases between. The CDR3 extends over 15 amino acids. The TCR originated in a male donor in good health and CMV-seropositive. The sample was PBMCs. The rearrangement links TRBV25-1 to TRBJ2-3; weak D call: TRBD2 (6 bases). The CDR3: CASSGSGPKVDTQYF. Written as DNA, the CDR3 is TGTGCCAGCAGTGGTAGCGGTCCGAAAGTAGATACGCAGTATTTT.